This TCR beta chain was profiled in a study of blood T cell repertoires in COVID-19. In the study overall: Samples came from the United States, Italy and Spain, spanning acute and convalescent COVID-19. PBMCs, B-cell-depleted T cells, or T cells provided the cDNA or gDNA that made up the material.

The CDR3 sequence is 15 residues long. Germline trimming cut 0 bases from V and 3 bases from J; bases unmatched to any gene: 5. CDR1 is GTSNPN, CDR2 SVGIG, per germline (reference sequence). Authors' data handling: Reference gene primer amplification gave estimated nucleated cell counts. Some clones are missing from TCRdb's copy, which holds only in-frame ones; the method was immunoSEQ multiplex PCR. D and trimming were read from the DNA, whereas the V and J calls and clone size are those reported in that table. Of 280,000 or so clones listed, approximately 83% are singletons. Specimen: peripheral blood. The V gene is TRBV30, the J gene TRBJ2-5; 9 bases agree with TRBD1. This TCR was recovered from a woman in her forties or fifties who had recovered from COVID-19. The CDR3, as DNA: TGTGCCTGGAGTGTGGGACAGGGTTTCGAAGAGACCCAGTACTTC. It codes for CAWSVGQGFEETQYF.